This TCR beta chain stems from a study of T cells in Graves' hyperthyroidism and ophthalmopathy. It was RNA transcripts that yielded the amplified TCR beta CDR3 regions. TCR CDR3 regions were first amplified by RT-PCR with HTBI primers. Via MiXCR, TCRdb re-called the multiplex PCR reads, giving one row per CDR3 protein. The sample includes about 400,000 distinct CDR3 sequences, 14% to 15% seen only once; the top ten take approximately 32%. This clonotype appeared many times. The antigen remains unidentified. This CDR3 spans 17 amino acids. Germline CDR1 MNHNS, CDR2 SASEGT. V shed 5 bases and J 2 bases; nucleotides not matched to a gene: 10. Patients having uncontrolled infection, another autoimmune disease, pregnancy or lactation were not included. The study based diagnoses on clinical symptoms, serum thyroxine and TRAb, thyroid ultrasound and orbital computed tomography. This sample holds PBMCs from roughly 10 ml fresh peripheral blood.

Study findings and constraints: Ophthalmopathy cases were set apart from stable hyperthyroidism by a 13 V-J model.

Sequenced input: blood. The J gene is TRBJ2-5, the V gene TRBV6-1, with 11 bases lining up with TRBD2. The clonotype was recovered from a woman under 40 with Graves' hyperthyroidism. This chain's CDR3 is CASSTRLAGTPQETQYF. The DNA of the CDR3 is TGTGCCAGCAGTACGCGACTAGCGGGAACACCACAAGAGACCCAGTACTTC.